The TCR beta chain described here comes from a study of cytomegalovirus exposure and HLA in healthy donors. Deletions cut 2 bases from V and 6 bases from J, with 16 bases between. The germline V gene has CDR1 MNHEY and CDR2 SVGAGI. The CDR3 is made up of 15 amino acids. Use of 60 Vbeta and 13 Jbeta primers characterized the PCR. Libraries were prepared by immunoSEQ multiplex PCR; TCRdb keeps only in-frame clonotypes and omits some of them. The sample shows 150,000 or so clones, over 70% of them seen only once. Sequenced: PBMCs. V gene TRBV6-5 combines with J gene TRBJ1-2, with D possibly TRBD1 on 5 matching bases. This sequence was found in a woman aged 45-65 years in good health and CMV-seropositive. For the CDR3, the DNA is TGTGCCAGCAGTTACGGATTCCCGGGAGGGGATGGCTACACCTTC. Amino acids: CASSYGFPGGDGYTF.